This T cell receptor beta chain came from a study of identical twins. MiXCR was run by TCRdb on the 5' RACE reads, yielding one entry per CDR3 protein. In the table there are a few hundred thousand distinct CDR3 sequences, around a sixth of which are singletons. Turning to this clonotype: One end of the junction does not line up with germline, which may come from a read error.

The sequenced sample was naive T cells sorted from blood. This receptor was taken from a man over 45 in good health.

CDR3 in amino acids: CASNAPGSSYNGQFF. CDR3 coding DNA: TGCGCCAGCAACGCTCCAGGGAGCTCCTACAATGGGCAGTTCTTC. The rearrangement uses TRBV5-1 and TRBJ2-1; D assignment may be TRBD1 or TRBD2 (5 bases each). Germline assignment: CDR1 SGHRS and CDR2 YFSETQ. The CDR3 consists of 15 residues.